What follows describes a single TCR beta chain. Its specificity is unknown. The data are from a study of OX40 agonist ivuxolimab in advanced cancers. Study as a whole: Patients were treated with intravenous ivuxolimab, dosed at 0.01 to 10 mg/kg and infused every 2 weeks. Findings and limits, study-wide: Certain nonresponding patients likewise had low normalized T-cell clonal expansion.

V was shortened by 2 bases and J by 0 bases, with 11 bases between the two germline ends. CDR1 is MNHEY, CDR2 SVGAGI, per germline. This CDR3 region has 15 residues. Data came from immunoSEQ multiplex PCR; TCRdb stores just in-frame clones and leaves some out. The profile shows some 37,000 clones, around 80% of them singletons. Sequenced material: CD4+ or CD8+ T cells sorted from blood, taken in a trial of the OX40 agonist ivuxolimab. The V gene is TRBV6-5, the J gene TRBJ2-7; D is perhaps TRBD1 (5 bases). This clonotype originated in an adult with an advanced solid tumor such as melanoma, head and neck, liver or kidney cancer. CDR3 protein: CASSYVGALSYEQYF. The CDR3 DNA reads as TGTGCCAGCAGTTACGTAGGGGCCCTCTCCTACGAGCAGTACTTC.